This T cell receptor beta chain was identified in a study of shared clonotypes between healthy human individuals. Using immunoSEQ multiplex PCR, the repertoire was profiled, and TCRdb retains in-frame clones only, with some absent. Of 2 million to 2.5 million clones listed, approximately 96% are singletons. V lost 8 bases, J lost 5 bases, and 10 bases lay in between. Germline CDR1 and CDR2: SGHTS and YDEGEE. CDR3 length: 11 amino acids. The chain recombines TRBV5-8 with TRBJ1-1; D gene uncertain. This receptor was identified in a young man in good health. Input material: naive CD4+ T cells sorted from blood. Noted subset: CD45RA+ positively selected. The CDR3 loop reads CASGPGTEAFF. The CDR3 nucleotides read TGTGCCAGTGGCCCTGGGACTGAAGCTTTCTTT. The full variable domain, rest sourced from reference TRBV5-8 and TRBJ1-1, is EAGVTQSPTHLIKTRGQQATLRCSPISGHTSVYWYQQALGLGLQFLLWYDEGEERNRGNFPPRFSGRQFPNYSSELNVNALELEDSALYLCASGPGTEAFFGQGTRLTVV.